This TCR beta chain is drawn from a study of patients and donors after allogeneic stem cell transplantation. This clonotype was seen more than once but under ten times. TCRdb reprocessed the RT-PCR reads with MiXCR, giving one entry per CDR3 protein. The profile shows about 960,000 distinct CDR3 sequences, about a sixth of them singletons. This CDR3 is 15 amino acids long. The germline CDR1 and CDR2 sequences are SGHRS and YFSETQ. Trimming shortened V by 0 bases and J by 5 bases, and 12 bases separated the two germline ends. The V and J genes are TRBV5-1 and TRBJ1-5, with D uncertain. This sequence originates from a human donor who was either an allogeneic HSCT recipient or a stem cell or donor lymphocyte infusion donor (not recorded which). It is not recorded whose cells these are; they may come from a transplant donor. Source material: blood, either unsorted or a sorted T cell fraction (not recorded which). CDR3 in DNA: TGCGCCAGCAGCTTGGAAGGACGGACCCATCAGCCCCAGCATTTT. Its translation: CASSLEGRTHQPQHF. The entire variable domain, with the rest obtained from reference TRBV5-1 and TRBJ1-5, is as follows: KAGVTQTPRYLIKTRGQQVTLSCSPISGHRSVSWYQQTPGQGLQFLFEYFSETQRNKGNFPGRFSGRQFSNSRSEMNVSTLELGDSALYLCASSLEGRTHQPQHFGDGTRLSIL.